These 11 T cell receptor beta chains originate from one sample sequenced in a study of cytotoxic CD8 clonotypes in ibrutinib-treated CLL. Data came from immunoSEQ multiplex PCR; TCRdb stores just in-frame clones and leaves some out. The table has around 7,900 clones, around 70% seen once; the top ten hold 38%. This specimen was PBMCs, taken before ibrutinib treatment. Every receptor here comes from a human donor with chronic lymphocytic leukemia.

The chain carries TRBV30 and TRBJ2-3, with D possibly matching TRBD2 (5 bases). V dropped 3 bases and J dropped 0 bases, with 13 bases sitting between them. The CDR3 sequence is 15 residues long. The germline CDR1 and CDR2 sequences are GTSNPN and SVGIG (reference sequence). In DNA, the CDR3 is TGTGCCTGGAGCTTCGGCGGGCCAAGCACAGATACGCAGTATTTT. Translation: CAWSFGGPSTDTQYF.

V is TRBV5-3 and J is TRBJ1-3; D gene unclear. TRBV5-3 is an open reading frame, and its role is uncertain. The CDR3 has 17 residues. The V end was cut by 3 bases, the J end by 6 bases, with 22 bases between. The CDR3 loop reads CARSSQSSRLEKNTIYF. CDR3 DNA: TGTGCCAGAAGCTCCCAATCCTCTCGGCTCGAAAAAAACACCATATATTTT.

The chain joins TRBV28 to TRBJ2-7; either TRBD1 or TRBD2 may supply D (5 bases each). The CDR3 sequence is 13 residues long. Germline V gene lookup returns CDR1 MDHEN and CDR2 SYDVKM. V was cut by 5 bases and J by 0 bases, with 8 bases left in between. CDR3 bases: TGTGCCAGCAGTACAGGAGGCTCCTACGAGCAGTACTTC. Its translation: CASSTGGSYEQYF.

The rearrangement uses TRBV19 and TRBJ1-5, with a tentative D call TRBD1 (6 bases). V lost 8 bases to trimming and J lost 4 bases, with 15 bases between them. Per germline, CDR1 LNHDA and CDR2 SQIVND (reference sequence). The CDR3 extends over 14 amino acids. Here the CDR3 DNA reads TGTGCCAGTTGTACAGGGACAAATAATCAGCCCCAGCATTTT. Translated, it gives CASCTGTNNQPQHF.

The J gene is TRBJ2-4, the V gene TRBV18; TRBD1 matches 7 bases. Germline values: CDR1 KGHSH, CDR2 LQKENI. This CDR3 region has 16 residues. V shed 4 bases and J 0 bases; nucleotides not matched to a gene: 6. The CDR3 coding sequence is TGTGCCAGCTCACGCGGACAGGACCTAGCCAAAAACATTCAGTACTTC. This codes for CASSRGQDLAKNIQYF.

V and J are TRBV7-9 and TRBJ2-3; D might be TRBD2 (5 bases). The CDR3 loop spans 15 amino acids. Germline CDR1 is SEHNR and CDR2 is FQNEAQ (reference sequence). V lost 3 bases, J lost 3 bases, and 13 bases lay in between. The CDR3 sequence: CASSLSGPGTDTQYF. Here the CDR3 DNA reads TGTGCCAGCAGCTTGAGCGGCCCTGGAACAGATACGCAGTATTTT. Using reference TRBV7-9 and TRBJ2-3 for the parts outside the CDR3, the full variable domain is DTGVSQNPRHKITKRGQNVTFRCDPISEHNRLYWYRQTLGQGPEFLTYFQNEAQLEKSRLLSDRFSAERPKGSFSTLEIQRTEQGDSAMYLCASSLSGPGTDTQYFGPGTRLTVL.

This chain connects TRBV14 to TRBJ1-4; TRBD1 might be the D (5 bases). Germline lookup yields CDR1 SGHDN and CDR2 FVKESK. CDR3 size: 15 residues. V was pared by 0 bases and J by 8 bases, with 13 bases between. CDR3 in DNA: TGTGCCAGCAGCCAAGACCGCCAGGGACGGGAAAAACTGTTTTTT. This sequence encodes CASSQDRQGREKLFF.

The chain combines TRBV27 with TRBJ2-7; the D gene could be TRBD1 or TRBD2 (6 bases each). Germline V gene lookup returns CDR1 MNHEY and CDR2 SMNVEV (reference sequence). CDR3 length: 15 amino acids. Trimming removed 2 bases from V and 5 bases from J, with 16 bases in between. CDR3 amino acids: CASSLRGPPIDEQYF. The CDR3 DNA follows: TGTGCCAGCAGTTTACGGGGGCCCCCCATTGACGAGCAGTACTTC.

This chain connects TRBV11-2 to TRBJ2-1, with 10 bases aligning to TRBD2. This CDR3 region has 17 residues. V lost 7 bases, J lost 9 bases, and 18 bases stayed unmatched. CDR1 SGHAT and CDR2 FQNNGV come from the germline V gene. DNA of the CDR3: TGTGCCAGCAACCGTCCAGAGCGGGAGGGCCAGGTGGGTGAGCAGTTCTTC. It yields the protein CASNRPEREGQVGEQFF.

The V call is TRBV11-2, the J call TRBJ2-7; D gene ambiguous. Germline V gives CDR1 SGHAT, CDR2 FQNNGV. The CDR3 totals 14 residues. V was clipped by 0 bases and J by 0 bases, with 6 bases between them. The CDR3 here is CASSLDGYSYEQYF. The CDR3 DNA follows: TGTGCCAGCAGCTTAGACGGATACTCCTACGAGCAGTACTTC.

V is TRBV6-6 and J is TRBJ2-7; D is unclear. This CDR3 is 14 amino acids long. The ends were cut back, 2 bases at V and 3 bases at J, with 11 bases in the middle. Looked up from germline, CDR1 is MNHNY and CDR2 is SVGAGI (reference sequence). Here the CDR3 reads CASSYRLVNYEQYF. Written as DNA, the CDR3 is TGTGCCAGCAGTTACCGGCTAGTCAACTACGAGCAGTACTTC.